This TCR beta chain was documented in a study of cytomegalovirus exposure and HLA in healthy donors. Study-wide results and limits: Subsequent analysis showed first-cohort TCR clusters tending to co-occur in 120 or so validation repertoires. There were over 150 TCR beta chains listed as cytomegalovirus-associated.

The CDR3 has 13 amino acids. The V segment lost 6 bases and the J segment 4 bases; nucleotides outside the gene matches: 4. The germline V gene has CDR1 MNHEY and CDR2 SMNVEV (reference sequence). Produced via immunoSEQ multiplex PCR; TCRdb's table is partial and in-frame only. The data show approximately 39,000 clones, over 85% seen once. Concerning this clone itself: The antigen is not known.

The sequenced material came from PBMCs. The receptor was derived from a man aged 18 to 29 in good health and CMV-seronegative. This chain uses TRBV27 with TRBJ1-2, with TRBD1 identical over 8 bases. Here the CDR3 reads CASSQQGVYGYTF. The CDR3 DNA reads as TGTGCCAGCAGCCAACAGGGGGTCTATGGCTACACCTTC.